The rows below give T cell receptor beta chains drawn from one sample of a study of blood T cell repertoires in COVID-19. The data were produced by immunoSEQ multiplex PCR, yet TCRdb's version contains in-frame clones alone and is incomplete. The repertoire includes some 230,000 clones, approximately 90% of them detected once, and about 2.2% sits in the top ten. Sequencing was done on a sample of peripheral blood. The receptors stem from a man aged 25-40 years who had recovered from COVID-19. CDR3s leave out the opening cysteine and the closing phenylalanine or tryptophan. Clone size is given for some rows only: seen once, a few or many times, or a class if the clone is expanded.

clone_size v_call cdr3_aa
few TRBV7-9 ASSHEGAEEKLF
- TRBV5-4 ASSHDWTGQYYEQY
- TRBV30 AWRGQGKRRSPSGELF
- TRBV3-1/TRBV3-2 ASSQVPGHRNFYT
- TRBV24-1 ATSDLTARGDTQY
- TRBV10-1 ASSERVLNTGELF
- TRBV5-4 ASRRGTSNEQY
once TRBV4-1 ASSPPCAAGRTEAF
- TRBV2 ASRARGHSYEQY
- TRBV5-8 ASSRKLSGANVLT
- TRBV7-9 ASSLPNRGLLETQY
- TRBV19 ASSMGDQETQY
- TRBV5-1 ASSFNPQGPGELF
- TRBV7-2 ASRGNLAKNIQY
- TRBV11-3 ASSPGSGANVLT
- TRBV5-6 ASSSGGGQFNQPQH
- TRBV30 AWSERGANYGYT
- TRBV30 AWHPGANVLT
- TRBV5-5 ASSFWQGGFYSPLH
- TRBV19 ASSPQGNYGYT
- TRBV4-1 ASSQAGLEGITDTQY
few TRBV10-1 ASWRTSGNTIY